This T cell receptor beta chain was recovered during a study of blood T cell repertoires in COVID-19. About the study: Samples of COVID-19 (acute and convalescent) were obtained from the United States, Italy and Spain.

This clone came up many times. Here immunoSEQ multiplex PCR was the method, and the copy in TCRdb shows in-frame clones only, minus some. The sample consists of under 350,000 clones, roughly 83% of them appearing once. The sequenced material came from peripheral blood. The receptor was isolated from a man aged 60 to 75 who had recovered from COVID-19.

The CDR3 nucleotides are TGTGCCAGCAGCTTGTGGTCCAGGGTGGCCCCGAACTACGAGCAGTACTTC. This encodes CASSLWSRVAPNYEQYF. This chain connects TRBV5-6 to TRBJ2-7; D possibly corresponds to TRBD1 (5 bases). Germline lookup yields CDR1 SGHDT and CDR2 YYEEEE. The germline V and J ends were trimmed by 1 base and 3 bases, with 20 bases remaining between them. This CDR3 has 17 residues.